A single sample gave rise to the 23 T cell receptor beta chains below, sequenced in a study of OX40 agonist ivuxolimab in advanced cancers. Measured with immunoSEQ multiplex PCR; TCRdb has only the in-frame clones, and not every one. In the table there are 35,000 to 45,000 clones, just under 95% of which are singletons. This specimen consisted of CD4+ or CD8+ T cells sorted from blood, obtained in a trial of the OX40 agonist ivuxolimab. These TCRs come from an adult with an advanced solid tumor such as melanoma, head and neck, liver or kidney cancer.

The CDR3: CASSSVGGAYEQYF. The DNA of the CDR3 is TGTGCCAGCAGCTCCGTTGGAGGCGCCTACGAGCAGTACTTC. V and J are TRBV7-2 and TRBJ2-7; a possible D gene is TRBD2 (5 bases). Trimming shortened V by 4 bases and J by 2 bases, and 12 bases separated the two germline ends. The CDR3 is 14 amino acids. The germline CDR1 and CDR2 sequences are SGHTA and FQGNSA.

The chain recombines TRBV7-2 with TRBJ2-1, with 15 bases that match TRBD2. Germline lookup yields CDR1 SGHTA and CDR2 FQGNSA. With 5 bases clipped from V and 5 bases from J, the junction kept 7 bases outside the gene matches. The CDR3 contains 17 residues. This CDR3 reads CASSPGLAGGSNNEQFF. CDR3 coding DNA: TGTGCCAGCAGCCCCGGACTAGCGGGGGGGTCCAACAATGAGCAGTTCTTC.

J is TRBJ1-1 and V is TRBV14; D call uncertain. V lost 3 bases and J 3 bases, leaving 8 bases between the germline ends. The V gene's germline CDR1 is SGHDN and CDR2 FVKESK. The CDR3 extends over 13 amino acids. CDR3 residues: CASSQDGYTEAFF. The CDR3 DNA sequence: TGTGCCAGCAGCCAGGACGGCTACACTGAAGCTTTCTTT.

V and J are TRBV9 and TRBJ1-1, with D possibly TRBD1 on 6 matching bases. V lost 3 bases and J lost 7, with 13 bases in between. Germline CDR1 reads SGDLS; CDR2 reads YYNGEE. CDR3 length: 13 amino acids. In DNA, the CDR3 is TGTGCCAGCAGCGAGGAAGGGGGAAGTGAAGCTTTCTTT. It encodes CASSEEGGSEAFF.

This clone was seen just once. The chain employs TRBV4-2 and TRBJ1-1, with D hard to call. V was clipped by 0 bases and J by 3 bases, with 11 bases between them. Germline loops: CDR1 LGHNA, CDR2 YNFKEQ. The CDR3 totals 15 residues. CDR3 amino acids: CASSQELIADTEAFF. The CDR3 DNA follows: TGTGCCAGCAGCCAAGAATTGATAGCGGACACTGAAGCTTTCTTT.

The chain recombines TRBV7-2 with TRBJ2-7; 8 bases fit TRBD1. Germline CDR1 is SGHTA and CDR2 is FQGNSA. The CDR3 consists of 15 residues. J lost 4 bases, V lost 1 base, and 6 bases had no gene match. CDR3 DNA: TGTGCCAGCAGCTTAGAGAGACAGGGGTCGTACGAGCAGTACTTC. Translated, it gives CASSLERQGSYEQYF.

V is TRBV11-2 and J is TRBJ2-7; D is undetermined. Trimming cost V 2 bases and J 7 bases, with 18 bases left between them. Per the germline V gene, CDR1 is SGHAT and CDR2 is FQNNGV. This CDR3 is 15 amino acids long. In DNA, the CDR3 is TGTGCCAGCAGCTTATCTTATGCCCCTCCTTGGGAGCAGTACTTC. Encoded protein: CASSLSYAPPWEQYF.

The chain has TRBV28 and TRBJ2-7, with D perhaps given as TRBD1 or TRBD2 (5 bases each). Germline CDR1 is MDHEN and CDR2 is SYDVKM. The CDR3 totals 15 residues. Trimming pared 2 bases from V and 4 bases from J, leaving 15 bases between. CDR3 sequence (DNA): TGTGCCAGCAGTTTAGAGCCAGGGACGGGGTACGAGCAGTACTTC. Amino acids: CASSLEPGTGYEQYF.

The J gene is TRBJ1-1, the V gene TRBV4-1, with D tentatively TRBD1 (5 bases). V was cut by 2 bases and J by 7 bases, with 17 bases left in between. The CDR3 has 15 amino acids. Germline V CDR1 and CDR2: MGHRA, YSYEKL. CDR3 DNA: TGCGCCAGCAGCCAACAATGGAGCAGGGAAGGTGAAGCTTTCTTT. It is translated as CASSQQWSREGEAFF.

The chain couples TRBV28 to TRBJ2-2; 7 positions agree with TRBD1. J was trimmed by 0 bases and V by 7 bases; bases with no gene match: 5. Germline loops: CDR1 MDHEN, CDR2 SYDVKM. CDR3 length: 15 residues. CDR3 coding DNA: TGTGCCAGCAATAGGGACAGACCGAACACCGGGGAGCTGTTTTTT. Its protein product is CASNRDRPNTGELFF.

The CDR3 coding sequence is TGTGCCAGCAGTCAGGGACTTTACAATGAGCAGTTCTTC. It codes for CASSQGLYNEQFF. The chain carries TRBV6-5 and TRBJ2-1; D is perhaps TRBD2 (6 bases). Germline loops: CDR1 MNHEY, CDR2 SVGAGI. V was trimmed by 5 bases and J by 4 bases, leaving 9 bases between them. The length of the CDR3 is 13 residues.

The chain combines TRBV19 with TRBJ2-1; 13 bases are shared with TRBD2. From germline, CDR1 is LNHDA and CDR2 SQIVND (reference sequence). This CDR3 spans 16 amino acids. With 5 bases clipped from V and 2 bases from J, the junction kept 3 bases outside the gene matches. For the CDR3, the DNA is TGTGCCAGTAGTGGGGGACTAGCGGGAACCTACAATGAGCAGTTCTTC. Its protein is CASSGGLAGTYNEQFF.

DNA for the CDR3: TGTGCCAGCATTGGGATTAGCTCTGGGGCCAACGTCCTGACTTTC. Amino acids: CASIGISSGANVLTF. This chain joins TRBV27 and TRBJ2-6; D remains unclear. This CDR3 contains 15 residues. Germline loops: CDR1 MNHEY, CDR2 SMNVEV (reference sequence). Trimming shortened V by 7 bases and J by 0 bases, and 10 bases separated the two germline ends.

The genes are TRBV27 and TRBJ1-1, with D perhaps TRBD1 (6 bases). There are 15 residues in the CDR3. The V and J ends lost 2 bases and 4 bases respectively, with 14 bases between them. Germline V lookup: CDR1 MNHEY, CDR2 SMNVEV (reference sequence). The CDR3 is CASSLESGASTEAFF. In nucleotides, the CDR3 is TGTGCCAGCAGTTTAGAATCAGGGGCTTCCACTGAAGCTTTCTTT.

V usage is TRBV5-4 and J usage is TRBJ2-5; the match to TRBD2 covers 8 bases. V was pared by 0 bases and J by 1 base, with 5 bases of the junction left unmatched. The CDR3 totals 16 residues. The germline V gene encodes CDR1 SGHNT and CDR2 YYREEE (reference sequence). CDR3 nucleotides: TGTGCCAGCAGCTTGGATTACGGGGGGGGCCAAGAGACCCAGTACTTC. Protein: CASSLDYGGGQETQYF.

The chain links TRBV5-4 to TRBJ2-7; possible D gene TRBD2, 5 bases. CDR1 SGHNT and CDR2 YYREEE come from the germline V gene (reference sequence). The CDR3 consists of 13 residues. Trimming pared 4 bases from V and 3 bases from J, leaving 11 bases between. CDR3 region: CASSIWGDYEQYF. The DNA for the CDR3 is TGTGCCAGCAGCATCTGGGGAGACTACGAGCAGTACTTC.

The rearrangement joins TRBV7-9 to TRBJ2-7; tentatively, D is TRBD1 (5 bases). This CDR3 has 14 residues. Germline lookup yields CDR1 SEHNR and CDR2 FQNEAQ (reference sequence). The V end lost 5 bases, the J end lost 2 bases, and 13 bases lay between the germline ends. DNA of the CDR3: TGTGCCAGCAGCCTGGAAGACAGAGCCTACGAGCAGTACTTC. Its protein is CASSLEDRAYEQYF.

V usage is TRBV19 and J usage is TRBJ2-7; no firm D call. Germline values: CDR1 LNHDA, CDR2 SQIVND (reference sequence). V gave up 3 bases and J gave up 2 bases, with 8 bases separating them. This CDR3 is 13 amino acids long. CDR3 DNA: TGTGCCAGTAGTATTACGGCAGCCTACGAGCAGTACTTC. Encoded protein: CASSITAAYEQYF.

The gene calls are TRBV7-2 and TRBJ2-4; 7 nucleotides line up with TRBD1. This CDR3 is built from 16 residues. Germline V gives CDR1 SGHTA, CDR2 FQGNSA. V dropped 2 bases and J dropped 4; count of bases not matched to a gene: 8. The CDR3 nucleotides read TGTGCCAGCAGCTTAATCGACGGGACAGCTAAAAACATTCAGTACTTC. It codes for CASSLIDGTAKNIQYF.

The CDR3 DNA follows: TGTGCCAGTAGTATCCAGGTCACCGGGGAGCTGTTTTTT. Amino acid sequence: CASSIQVTGELFF. The rearrangement links TRBV19 to TRBJ2-2; D ambiguous. Looked up from germline, CDR1 is LNHDA and CDR2 is SQIVND (reference sequence). The CDR3 extends over 13 amino acids. V was trimmed by 3 bases and J by 4 bases, leaving 6 bases between them.

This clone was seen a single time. This CDR3 is CASSPRTGGLEQYF. The DNA of the CDR3 is TGTGCCAGCAGCCCAAGGACAGGGGGCCTAGAACAGTACTTC. The rearrangement links TRBV11-2 to TRBJ2-7; 11 nucleotides agree with TRBD1. The CDR3 sequence is 14 residues long. Unmatched junction bases numbered 10, after V lost 5 bases and J lost 10 bases. Germline CDR1 is SGHAT and CDR2 is FQNNGV.

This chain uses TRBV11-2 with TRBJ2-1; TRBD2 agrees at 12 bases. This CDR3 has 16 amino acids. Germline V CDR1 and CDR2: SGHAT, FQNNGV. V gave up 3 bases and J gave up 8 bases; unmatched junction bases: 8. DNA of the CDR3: TGTGCCAGCAGCTTCGGGACTAGCGGGTGGCGGGATGAGCAGTTCTTC. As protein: CASSFGTSGWRDEQFF. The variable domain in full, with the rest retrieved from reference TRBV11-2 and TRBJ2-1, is EAGVAQSPRYKIIEKRQSVAFWCNPISGHATLYWYQQILGQGPKLLIQFQNNGVVDDSQLPKDRFSAERLKGVDSTLKIQPAKLEDSAVYLCASSFGTSGWRDEQFFGPGTRLTVL.

The CDR3 DNA follows: TGCGCCAGCAGCCAACGTCCCGGGACAGGGGGAGAGACCCAGTACTTC. Encoded protein: CASSQRPGTGGETQYF. The gene calls are TRBV4-1 and TRBJ2-5; 11 nucleotides align to TRBD1. V gave up 2 bases and J gave up 4 bases; unmatched junction bases: 6. In germline, CDR1 is MGHRA, CDR2 YSYEKL. The CDR3 is made up of 16 amino acids.